The T cell receptor beta chain under discussion was sequenced for a study of identical twins. Study findings and constraints: Model-predicted out-of-frame TCR alpha sharing fell below observed values in monozygotic twins. Analyses of zero insertions could be partly confounded by invariant MAIT and iNKT cells. Memory repertoires lacked the insertion deficit that abundant cord blood beta clonotypes showed.

It was template switching that added a universal primer site, and there were unique molecular identifiers on the cDNA. TCRdb itself ran the 5' RACE reads through MiXCR, one entry per CDR3 protein. The table shows about 240,000 distinct CDR3 sequences, with about 10% occurring only once. The CDR3 covers 15 residues. CDR1 is MGHDK, CDR2 SYGVNS, per germline. Between the trimmed V and J ends, which lost 8 bases and 4 bases, there was a span of 17 bases. A note on this clonotype: No antigen is known for it.

The rearrangement uses TRBV25-1 and TRBJ2-2; D might be TRBD1 or TRBD2, each matching 6 bases. The sequence came from a man aged 50 to 59 in good health. The sequencing sample was made of memory T cells sorted from blood. The CDR3 sequence: CASGRTASGTGELFF. The CDR3 bases are TGTGCCAGCGGGAGGACAGCGTCGGGCACCGGGGAGCTGTTTTTT.